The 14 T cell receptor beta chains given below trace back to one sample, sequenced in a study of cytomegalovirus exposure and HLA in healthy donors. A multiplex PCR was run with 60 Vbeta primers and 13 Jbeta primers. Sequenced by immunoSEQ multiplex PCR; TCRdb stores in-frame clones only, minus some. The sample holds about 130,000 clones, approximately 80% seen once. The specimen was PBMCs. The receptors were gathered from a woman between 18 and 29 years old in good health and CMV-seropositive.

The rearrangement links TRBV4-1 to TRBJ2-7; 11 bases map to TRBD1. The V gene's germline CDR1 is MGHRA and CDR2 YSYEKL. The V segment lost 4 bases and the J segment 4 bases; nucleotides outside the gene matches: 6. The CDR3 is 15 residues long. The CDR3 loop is CASSREGQGVYEQYF. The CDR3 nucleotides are TGCGCCAGCAGCCGGGAGGGACAGGGGGTGTACGAGCAGTACTTC.

CDR3 in DNA: TGTGCCAGTAGTAGCGGGGGGATAGAGGAGACCCAGTACTTC. Amino acid sequence: CASSSGGIEETQYF. The chain joins TRBV19 to TRBJ2-5; 8 nucleotides line up with TRBD2. Germline values: CDR1 LNHDA, CDR2 SQIVND (reference sequence). This CDR3 is 14 amino acids long. Germline trimming cut 4 bases from V and 5 bases from J; bases unmatched to any gene: 6.

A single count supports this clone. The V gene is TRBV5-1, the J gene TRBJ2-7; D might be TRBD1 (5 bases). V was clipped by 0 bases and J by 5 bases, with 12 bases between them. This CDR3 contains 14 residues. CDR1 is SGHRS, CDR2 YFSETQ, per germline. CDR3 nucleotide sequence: TGCGCCAGCAGCTTGGAAGCAGGGATCCACGAGCAGTACTTC. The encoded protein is CASSLEAGIHEQYF.

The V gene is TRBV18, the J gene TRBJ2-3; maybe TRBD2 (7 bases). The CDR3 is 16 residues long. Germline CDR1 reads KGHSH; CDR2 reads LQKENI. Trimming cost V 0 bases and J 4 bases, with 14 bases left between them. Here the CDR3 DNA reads TGTGCCAGCTCACCACCCACGGGGGGCCGTTCAGATACGCAGTATTTT. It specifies CASSPPTGGRSDTQYF.

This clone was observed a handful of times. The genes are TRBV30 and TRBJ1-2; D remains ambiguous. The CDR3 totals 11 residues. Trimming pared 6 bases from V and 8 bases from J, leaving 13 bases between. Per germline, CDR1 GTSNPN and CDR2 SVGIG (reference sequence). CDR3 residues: CACGVREGYTF. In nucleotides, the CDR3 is TGTGCCTGCGGGGTTCGGGAGGGCTACACCTTC.

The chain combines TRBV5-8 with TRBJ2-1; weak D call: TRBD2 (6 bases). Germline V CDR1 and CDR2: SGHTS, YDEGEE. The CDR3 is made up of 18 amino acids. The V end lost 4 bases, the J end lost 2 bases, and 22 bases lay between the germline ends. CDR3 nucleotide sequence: TGTGCCAGCAGCGGTAATTCACGAGGCGGGGCAACCTACAATGAGCAGTTCTTC. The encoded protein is CASSGNSRGGATYNEQFF.

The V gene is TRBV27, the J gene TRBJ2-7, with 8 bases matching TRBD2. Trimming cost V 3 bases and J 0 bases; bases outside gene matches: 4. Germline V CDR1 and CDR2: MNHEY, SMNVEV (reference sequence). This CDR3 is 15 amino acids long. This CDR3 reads CASSFGGDYSYEQYF. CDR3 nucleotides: TGTGCCAGCAGTTTCGGGGGGGACTACTCCTACGAGCAGTACTTC.

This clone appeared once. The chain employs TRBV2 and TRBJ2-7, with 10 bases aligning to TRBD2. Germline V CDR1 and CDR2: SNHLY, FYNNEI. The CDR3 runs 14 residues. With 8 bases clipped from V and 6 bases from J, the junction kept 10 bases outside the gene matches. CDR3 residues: CASGPSGGAGEQYF. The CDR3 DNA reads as TGTGCCAGCGGTCCAAGCGGGGGGGCCGGCGAGCAGTACTTC.

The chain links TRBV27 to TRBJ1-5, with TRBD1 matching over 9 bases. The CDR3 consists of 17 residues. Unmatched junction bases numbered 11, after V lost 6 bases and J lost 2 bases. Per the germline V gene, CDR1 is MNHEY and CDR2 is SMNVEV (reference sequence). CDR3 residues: CASRTGTGTLGNQPQHF. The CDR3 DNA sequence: TGTGCCAGCAGAACCGGGACAGGGACCCTTGGCAATCAGCCCCAGCATTTT.

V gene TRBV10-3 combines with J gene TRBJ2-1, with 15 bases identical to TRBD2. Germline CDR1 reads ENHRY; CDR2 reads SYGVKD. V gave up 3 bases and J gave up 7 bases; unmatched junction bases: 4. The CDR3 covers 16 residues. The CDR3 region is CAISEGLAGGLNEQFF. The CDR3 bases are TGTGCCATCAGTGAAGGACTAGCGGGGGGGCTTAATGAGCAGTTCTTC.

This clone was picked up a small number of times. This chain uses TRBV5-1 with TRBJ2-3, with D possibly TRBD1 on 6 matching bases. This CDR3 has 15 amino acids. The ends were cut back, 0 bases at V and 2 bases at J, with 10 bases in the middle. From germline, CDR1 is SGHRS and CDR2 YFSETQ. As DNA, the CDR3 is TGCGCCAGCAGCTTGGATGGACAGAACACAGATACGCAGTATTTT. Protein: CASSLDGQNTDTQYF.

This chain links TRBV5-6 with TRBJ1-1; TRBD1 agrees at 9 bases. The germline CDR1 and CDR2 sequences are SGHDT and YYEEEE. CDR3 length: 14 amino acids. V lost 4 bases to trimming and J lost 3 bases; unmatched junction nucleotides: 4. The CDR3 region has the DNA TGTGCCAGCAGCCCCTGGACAGGGGACACTGAAGCTTTCTTT. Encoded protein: CASSPWTGDTEAFF.

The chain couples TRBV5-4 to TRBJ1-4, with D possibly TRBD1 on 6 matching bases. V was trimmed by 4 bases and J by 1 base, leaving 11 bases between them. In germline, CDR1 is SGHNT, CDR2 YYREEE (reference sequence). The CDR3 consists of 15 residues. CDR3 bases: TGTGCCAGCAGCCTGAAGGGGGAAACTAATGAAAAACTGTTTTTT. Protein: CASSLKGETNEKLFF.

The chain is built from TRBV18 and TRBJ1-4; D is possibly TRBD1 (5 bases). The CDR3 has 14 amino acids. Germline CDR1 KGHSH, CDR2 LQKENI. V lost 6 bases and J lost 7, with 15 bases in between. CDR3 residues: CASSPNTGPEKLFF. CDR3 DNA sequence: TGTGCCAGCTCGCCGAATACAGGTCCTGAAAAACTGTTTTTT.